This T cell receptor (beta chain) was captured by sequencing in a study of T cells in Graves' hyperthyroidism and ophthalmopathy. Study findings and constraints: Blood also held most thyroid clonotypes expanded beyond 0.001.

Germline V gene sequence: CDR1 MGHRA, CDR2 YSYEKL. The CDR3 runs to 15 residues. The V end lost 3 bases, the J end lost 4 bases, and 16 bases lay between the germline ends. Amplification of TCR beta CDR3 regions was performed using RNA transcripts as template. The HTBI set primed first-round TCR CDR3 RT-PCR. Each CDR3 protein is one row after TCRdb ran MiXCR on the multiplex PCR reads. The profile covers approximately 640,000 distinct CDR3 sequences, with 17% appearing a single time and 15% to 19% taken by the ten largest. About this clonotype: Antigen specificity is unknown.

This receptor was obtained from a man aged 45-65 years with Graves' hyperthyroidism. The chain joins TRBV4-1 to TRBJ2-7; tentatively, D is TRBD1 or TRBD2 (6 bases each). The sequenced material came from blood. The CDR3 is CASSQAGTPLYEQYF. In DNA form, the CDR3 reads TGCGCCAGCAGCCAGGCGGGGACACCCCTATACGAGCAGTACTTC.